The clone carrying this T cell receptor (beta chain) showed up just a few times. The antigen is undetermined. The germline CDR1 and CDR2 sequences are SEHNR and FQNEAQ (reference sequence). After removal of 3 bases from V and 5 bases from J, the junction contained 4 bases not matched to a gene. The CDR3 contains 13 residues. The data belong to a study of T cell repertoires in cytomegalovirus infection. Findings and limits, study-wide: CMV-specific HLA-C-restricted TCR beta clonotypes dominated the ex vivo response.

TCRdb re-called the reads with MiXCR, one entry per CDR3 protein. Here the sample spans about 700,000 distinct CDR3 sequences, 30% to 40% being singletons. The material sequenced was cultured PBMCs, taken from culture after CMV antigen stimulation. The receptor was isolated from a human donor in good health (CMV status not recorded). Some clones in this sample may be carry-over from other donors' samples. The chain couples TRBV7-9 to TRBJ2-7, with 7 bases fitting TRBD2. In nucleotides, the CDR3 is TGTGCCAGCAGCTTTGGGGGAGGGAACGAGCAGTACTTC. Its protein product is CASSFGGGNEQYF.